Reported below is one T cell receptor beta chain. No antigen is known for it. Treatment meaning: around 19 received Ad26.COV2.S at low or high dose, single or two shots; about 5 received placebo; per-sample allocation not given. Day 63 after the first vaccine or placebo injection was the time point for sampling. The method was immunoSEQ multiplex PCR; TCRdb's version includes in-frame clones alone and lacks a portion of them. The repertoire consists of hundreds of thousands of clones, with roughly 91% occurring once and the leading ten covering roughly 3.1%. This entry comes from a study of Ad26.COV2.S vaccination and SARS-CoV-2 variants. Study details: The Ad26.COV2.S arm of the COV1001 trial was where the donor was placed. Ad26.COV2.S, an intramuscular injection, was given once or twice 56 days apart. Findings and limits, study-wide: From the TCR breadth and depth analyses, total T cell responses may have been underestimated.

The CDR3 length is 15 residues. J lost 4 bases, V lost 5 bases, and 8 bases had no gene match. In germline, CDR1 is LNHNV, CDR2 YYDKDF (reference sequence). The chain uses TRBV15 and TRBJ1-5; 7 bases are shared with TRBD1. The receptor comes from a person between 18 and 65 years old who received the Ad26.COV2.S COVID-19 vaccine or a placebo. The material was peripheral blood, obtained in a trial of Ad26.COV2.S vaccine versus placebo. CDR3 loop: CATSRDRARNQPQHF. The CDR3, as DNA: TGTGCCACCAGCCGTGACAGGGCGCGGAATCAGCCCCAGCATTTT. Combining the CDR3 with reference TRBV15 and TRBJ1-5 gives the whole variable domain DAMVIQNPRYQVTQFGKPVTLSCSQTLNHNVMYWYQQKSSQAPKLLFHYYDKDFNNEADTPDNFQSRRPNTSFCFLDIRSPGLGDTAMYLCATSRDRARNQPQHFGDGTRLSIL.